Below, one T cell receptor (beta chain) is given with its context. This clone showed up just once. What antigen it recognizes has not been identified. No qualities accompany the bases; no much larger clone lies one base away. This specimen comes from a study of blood T cell repertoires in COVID-19 (TCRdb year 2020). The study in broad terms: Collaborator samples came from the United States, Italy and Spain and covered acute and convalescent phases of COVID-19. The repertoires were released in a freely available public database intended as a resource for research on the immune response to SARS-CoV-2. Sample metadata almost always included a de-identified subject ID, COVID-19 status, age in years and sex. HLA class I and class II types, where available, came from metadata supplied by the sample provider rather than from assay-based typing. The prospective study material was composed of cDNA or gDNA derived from T cells, B-cell-depleted T cells, or PBMCs. The samples were drawn from two sources: the first 160 participants of the ongoing ImmuneRACE study, and over 1,000 subjects contributed by 6 global collaborators. Subjects who had been exposed to COVID-19, were actively infected with it, or had recovered from it provided the deeply sampled blood TCRbeta repertoires that made up the dataset. Broad study findings and their caveats: The amount of clinical and demographic metadata varied by source and participant and was provided uncurated.

In the prospective study, participants were roughly 18 to 90 years old, resided in 24 geographic areas of the United States, and were enrolled through a virtual design. To assign participants to cohorts, the prospective study relied on clinical history that participants themselves reported in a screening survey and a study questionnaire. Recovered participants in ImmuneRACE Cohort 3 were defined as having two consecutive negative NP/OP PCR tests, clearance from a healthcare professional, or resolution of symptoms. Each participant in the prospective study had whole blood, serum and a nasopharyngeal or oropharyngeal swab collected by mobile phlebotomists. Additional blood draws and questionnaires over an approximately two-month period could optionally be provided by prospective study participants. Before DNA extraction, prospective study blood samples were shipped either frozen or at room temperature.

The immunoSEQ Assay, a bias-controlled multiplex PCR, was used to amplify TCRbeta CDR3 regions from genomic DNA. Per the source publication's procedure: Nucleated cell counts per sample were estimated from amplification of reference gene primers within the assay. To quantify the absolute abundance of each unique TCRbeta CDR3 rearrangement, sequence reads were collapsed and filtered. Productive Simpson clonality was computed per sample as the square root of Simpson's diversity index over productive rearrangements. The table comes from immuneACCESS by way of TCRdb, which keeps in-frame sequences with V and J called. Part of the clones is missing from these tables; in studies checked, under half for an unresolved V gene and the rest for unknown reasons. That table furnishes V, J and clone size, whereas the DNA furnished D and trimming. This sample is represented by 180,000 or so clones; over 70% of them were singletons. Roughly 9.6% of the sample lies in the top ten.

Reading from cysteine to phenylalanine, the CDR3 counts 14 amino acids. The kept DNA is CDR3 alone, 42 bases in frame from the first base. V and J are truncated by 3 bases and 2 bases respectively, leaving an intervening sequence of 10 bases. The germline V gene specifies SQVTM as CDR1 and ANQGSEA as CDR2. The sequenced sample was PBMCs or T cells enriched from blood (not recorded which). The V gene is TRBV29-1 and the J gene is TRBJ2-2, and the D gene may be TRBD1, 6 bases matching. The sequence derives from a man aged 45-60 years who had recovered from COVID-19. The CDR3 in this case is CSVDGQRNTGELFF. At the DNA level, the sequence is TGCAGCGTTGACGGACAGAGAAACACCGGGGAGCTGTTTTTT.